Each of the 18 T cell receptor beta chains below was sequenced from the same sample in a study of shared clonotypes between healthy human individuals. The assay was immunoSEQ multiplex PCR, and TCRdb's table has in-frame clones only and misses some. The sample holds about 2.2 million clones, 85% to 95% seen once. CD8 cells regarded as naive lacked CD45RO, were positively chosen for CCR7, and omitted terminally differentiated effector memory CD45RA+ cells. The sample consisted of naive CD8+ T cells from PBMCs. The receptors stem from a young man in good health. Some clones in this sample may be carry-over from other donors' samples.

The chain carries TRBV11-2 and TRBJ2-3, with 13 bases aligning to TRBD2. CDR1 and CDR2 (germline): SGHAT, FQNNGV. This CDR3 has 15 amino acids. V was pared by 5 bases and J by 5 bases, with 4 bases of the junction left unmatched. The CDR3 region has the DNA TGTGCCAGCAGCACCTGGACTAGCGGGAGAGATACGCAGTATTTT. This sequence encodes CASSTWTSGRDTQYF.

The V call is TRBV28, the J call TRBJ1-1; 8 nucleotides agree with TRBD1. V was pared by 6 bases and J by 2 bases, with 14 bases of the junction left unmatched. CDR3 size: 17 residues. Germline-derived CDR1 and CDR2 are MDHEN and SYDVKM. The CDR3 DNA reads TGTGCCAGCAGACCCCGCCGGGACAGGCCGAAAAACACTGAAGCTTTCTTT. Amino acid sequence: CASRPRRDRPKNTEAFF.

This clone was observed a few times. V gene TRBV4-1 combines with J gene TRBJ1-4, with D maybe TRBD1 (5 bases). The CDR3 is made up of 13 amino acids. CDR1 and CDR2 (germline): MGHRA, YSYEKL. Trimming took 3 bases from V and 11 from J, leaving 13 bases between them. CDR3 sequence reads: CASSQGPLGKLFF. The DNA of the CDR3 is TGCGCCAGCAGCCAGGGGCCATTGGGGAAACTGTTTTTT.

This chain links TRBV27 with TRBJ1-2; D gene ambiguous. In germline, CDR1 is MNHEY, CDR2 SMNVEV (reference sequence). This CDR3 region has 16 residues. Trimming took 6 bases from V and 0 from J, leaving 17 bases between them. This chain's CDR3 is CASRDPRAAPNYGYTF. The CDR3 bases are TGTGCCAGCAGGGACCCTCGGGCAGCGCCTAACTATGGCTACACCTTC.

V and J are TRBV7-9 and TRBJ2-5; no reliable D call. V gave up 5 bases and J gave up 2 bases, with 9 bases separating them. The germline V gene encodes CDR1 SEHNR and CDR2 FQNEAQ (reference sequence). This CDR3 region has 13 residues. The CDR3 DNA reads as TGTGCCAGCAGCACCCAGATTCAAGAGACCCAGTACTTC. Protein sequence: CASSTQIQETQYF.

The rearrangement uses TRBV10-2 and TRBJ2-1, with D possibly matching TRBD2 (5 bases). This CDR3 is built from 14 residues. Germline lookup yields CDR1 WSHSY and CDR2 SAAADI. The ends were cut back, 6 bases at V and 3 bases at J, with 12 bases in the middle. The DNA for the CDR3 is TGCGCCAGCAGGGAGAGCGGAAACTACAATGAGCAGTTCTTC. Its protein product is CASRESGNYNEQFF.

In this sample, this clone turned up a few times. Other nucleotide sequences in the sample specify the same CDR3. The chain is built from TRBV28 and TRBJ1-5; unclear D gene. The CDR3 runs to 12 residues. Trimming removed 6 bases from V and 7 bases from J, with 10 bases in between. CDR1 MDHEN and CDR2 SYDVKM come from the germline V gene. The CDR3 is CASSPGSQPQHF. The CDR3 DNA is TGTGCCAGCAGCCCGGGGTCCCAGCCCCAGCATTTT. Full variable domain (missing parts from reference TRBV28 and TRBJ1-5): DVKVTQSSRYLVKRTGEKVFLECVQDMDHENMFWYRQDPGLGLRLIYFSYDVKMKEKGDIPEGYSVSREKKERFSLILESASTNQTSMYLCASSPGSQPQHFGDGTRLSIL.

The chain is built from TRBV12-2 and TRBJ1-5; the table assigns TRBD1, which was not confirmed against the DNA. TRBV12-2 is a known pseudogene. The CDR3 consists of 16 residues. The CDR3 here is CASRLIRQPSNQPQHF. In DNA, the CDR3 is TGTGCAAGTCGCTTAATCAGACAGCCTAGCAATCAGCCCCAGCATTTT.

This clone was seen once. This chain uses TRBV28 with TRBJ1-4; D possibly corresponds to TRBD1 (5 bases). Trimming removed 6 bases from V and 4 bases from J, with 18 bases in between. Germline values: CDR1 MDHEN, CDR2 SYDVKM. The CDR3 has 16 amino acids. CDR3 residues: CASSEPSEGLNEKLFF. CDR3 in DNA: TGTGCCAGCAGCGAGCCCTCGGAGGGACTTAATGAAAAACTGTTTTTT.

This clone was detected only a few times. CDR3 sequence: CAATGNNEQFF. DNA for the CDR3: TGTGCCGCGACAGGAAACAATGAGCAGTTCTTC. V is TRBV25-1 and J is TRBJ2-1; D may be TRBD1 (6 bases). The CDR3 has 11 residues. Germline V gene sequence: CDR1 MGHDK, CDR2 SYGVNS. Deletions cut 11 bases from V and 5 bases from J, with 10 bases between.

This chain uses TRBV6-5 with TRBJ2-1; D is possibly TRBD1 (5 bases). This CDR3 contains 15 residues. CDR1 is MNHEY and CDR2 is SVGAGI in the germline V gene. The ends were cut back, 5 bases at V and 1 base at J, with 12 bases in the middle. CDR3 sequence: CASSVGLASYNEQFF. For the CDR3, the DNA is TGTGCCAGCAGTGTGGGGCTCGCTTCCTACAATGAGCAGTTCTTC.

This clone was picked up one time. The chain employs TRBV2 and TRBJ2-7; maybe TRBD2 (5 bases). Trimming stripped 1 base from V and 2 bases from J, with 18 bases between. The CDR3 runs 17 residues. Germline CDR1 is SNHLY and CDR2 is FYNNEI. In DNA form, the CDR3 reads TGTGCCAGCAGTGAAGGTCGATGGCTAGCCGAGACCTACGAGCAGTACTTC. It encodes CASSEGRWLAETYEQYF. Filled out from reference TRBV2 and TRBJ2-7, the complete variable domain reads EPEVTQTPSHQVTQMGQEVILRCVPISNHLYFYWYRQILGQKVEFLVSFYNNEISEKSEIFDDQFSVERPDGSNFTLKIRSTKLEDSAMYFCASSEGRWLAETYEQYFGPGTRLTVT.

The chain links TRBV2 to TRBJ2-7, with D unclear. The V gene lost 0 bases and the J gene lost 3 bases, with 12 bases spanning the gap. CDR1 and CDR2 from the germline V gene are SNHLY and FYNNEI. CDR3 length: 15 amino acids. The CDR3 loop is CASSEARAANYEQYF. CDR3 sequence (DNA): TGTGCCAGCAGTGAAGCGCGCGCGGCTAACTACGAGCAGTACTTC.

The CDR3 DNA follows: TGTGCCAGCAGTGATCCCATAATGATAGCGGGGACCACAGATACGCAGTATTTT. Residues: CASSDPIMIAGTTDTQYF. This rearrangement joins TRBV2 to TRBJ2-3; 8 bases fit TRBD2. The CDR3 has 18 amino acids. From germline, CDR1 is SNHLY and CDR2 FYNNEI. J lost 2 bases, V lost 3 bases, and 13 bases had no gene match. The entire variable domain, with the rest obtained from reference TRBV2 and TRBJ2-3, is as follows: EPEVTQTPSHQVTQMGQEVILRCVPISNHLYFYWYRQILGQKVEFLVSFYNNEISEKSEIFDDQFSVERPDGSNFTLKIRSTKLEDSAMYFCASSDPIMIAGTTDTQYFGPGTRLTVL.

This CDR3 reads CASSQEATSIPGELFF. DNA for the CDR3: TGTGCCAGCAGCCAAGAAGCGACTAGTATCCCCGGGGAGCTGTTTTTT. The chain carries TRBV4-2 and TRBJ2-2, with D tentatively TRBD2 (6 bases). Trimming cost V 0 bases and J 6 bases, with 14 bases left between them. This CDR3 comprises 16 residues. Germline V gene data show CDR1 as LGHNA and CDR2 as YNFKEQ.

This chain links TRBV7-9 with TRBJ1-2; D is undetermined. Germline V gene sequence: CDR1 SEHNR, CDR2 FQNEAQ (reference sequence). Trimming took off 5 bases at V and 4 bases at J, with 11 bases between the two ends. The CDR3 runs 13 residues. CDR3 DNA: TGTGCCAGCAGCCTCGGAAGCCGCTATGGCTACACCTTC. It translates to CASSLGSRYGYTF. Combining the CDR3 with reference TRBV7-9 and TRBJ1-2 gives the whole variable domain DTGVSQNPRHKITKRGQNVTFRCDPISEHNRLYWYRQTLGQGPEFLTYFQNEAQLEKSRLLSDRFSAERPKGSFSTLEIQRTEQGDSAMYLCASSLGSRYGYTFGSGTRLTVV.

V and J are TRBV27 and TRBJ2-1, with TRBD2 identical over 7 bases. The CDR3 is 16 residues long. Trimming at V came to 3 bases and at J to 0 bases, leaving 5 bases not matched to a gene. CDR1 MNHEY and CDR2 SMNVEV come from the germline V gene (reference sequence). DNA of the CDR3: TGTGCCAGCAGTTTCCCCAAGCGGGACTCCTACAATGAGCAGTTCTTC. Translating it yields CASSFPKRDSYNEQFF.

CDR3 bases: TGTGCCAGCAGCCTGGGGACAGGGGGGAATGAGCAGTTCTTC. Translating it yields CASSLGTGGNEQFF. This chain joins TRBV7-6 and TRBJ2-1, with TRBD1 matching 11 bases. Per germline, CDR1 SGHVS and CDR2 FNYEAQ. CDR3 length equals 14 residues. V shed 5 bases and J 7 bases; nucleotides not matched to a gene: 4. The variable domain in full, with the rest retrieved from reference TRBV7-6 and TRBJ2-1, is GAGVSQSPRYKVTKRGQDVALRCDPISGHVSLYWYRQALGQGPEFLTYFNYEAQQDKSGLPNDRFSAERPEGSISTLTIQRTEQRDSAMYRCASSLGTGGNEQFFGPGTRLTVL.